The 29 T cell receptor beta chains below were found in one sample sequenced in a study of blood T cell repertoires in COVID-19. Sequencing used immunoSEQ multiplex PCR; TCRdb keeps in-frame clones, though not all of them. The data show approximately 280,000 clones, with roughly 86% seen just once and roughly 2.1% held by the top ten. The sequenced material came from peripheral blood. These receptors originate from a woman in her 30s who had recovered from COVID-19.

V gene TRBV27 combines with J gene TRBJ1-1; tentative D call: TRBD1 (5 bases). The germline gives CDR1 MNHEY, CDR2 SMNVEV (reference sequence). The ends were cut back, 2 bases at V and 3 bases at J, with 10 bases in the middle. The CDR3 is 14 residues long. As DNA, the CDR3 is TGTGCCAGCAGTTTAAACCAGGGTCACACTGAAGCTTTCTTT. This gives the protein CASSLNQGHTEAFF.

The chain links TRBV15 to TRBJ2-1; D is uncertain. Trimming left V 5 bases short and J 5 bases short, with 13 bases between. Per the germline V gene, CDR1 is LNHNV and CDR2 is YYDKDF (reference sequence). The CDR3 has 14 residues. The chain's CDR3 is CATSLPIRDNEQFF. CDR3 nucleotides: TGTGCCACCAGCTTACCAATTCGGGACAATGAGCAGTTCTTC.

The gene calls are TRBV5-8 and TRBJ2-3; TRBD2 is a possible D gene (5 bases). Germline V gives CDR1 SGHTS, CDR2 YDEGEE. V lost 6 bases and J 4 bases, leaving 18 bases between the germline ends. The CDR3 totals 15 residues. The CDR3 protein is CASTNQGRAADTQYF. CDR3 sequence (DNA): TGTGCCAGCACTAATCAAGGGAGAGCGGCAGATACGCAGTATTTT.

The rearrangement links TRBV7-2 to TRBJ2-1; perhaps TRBD2 as D (5 bases). Between the trimmed V and J ends, which lost 5 bases and 7 bases, there was a span of 12 bases. This CDR3 spans 13 amino acids. The germline gives CDR1 SGHTA, CDR2 FQGNSA. The CDR3 here is CASSAGGGNEQFF. In DNA form, the CDR3 reads TGTGCCAGCAGCGCCGGCGGAGGTAATGAGCAGTTCTTC.

The V gene is TRBV9, the J gene TRBJ1-1; D remains unclear. CDR3 length equals 15 residues. V was pared by 4 bases and J by 2 bases, with 15 bases between. From germline, CDR1 is SGDLS and CDR2 YYNGEE. CDR3 residues: CASSPLLQVNTEAFF. In nucleotides, the CDR3 is TGTGCCAGCAGCCCCCTCCTTCAGGTAAACACTGAAGCTTTCTTT.

This chain uses TRBV2 with TRBJ2-1; D is perhaps TRBD2 (7 bases). From germline, CDR1 is SNHLY and CDR2 FYNNEI. The CDR3 runs to 13 residues. This chain's CDR3 is CATGGGVVTEQFF. The DNA for the CDR3 is TGTGCGACAGGAGGGGGGGTGGTTACTGAGCAGTTCTTC.

The V call is TRBV10-1, the J call TRBJ1-1; TRBD1 matches 7 bases. CDR1 and CDR2 (germline): WNHNN, SYGVQD (reference sequence). There are 15 residues in the CDR3. V was clipped by 6 bases and J by 5 bases; unmatched bases: 12. For the CDR3, the DNA is TGCGCCAGCAGAGAAACAGGGGCGAGGGGTACTGAAGCTTTCTTT. Translated, it gives CASRETGARGTEAFF.

The chain recombines TRBV5-4 with TRBJ2-7, with a tentative D call TRBD2 (6 bases). There are 13 residues in the CDR3. V was pared by 1 base and J by 4 bases, with 9 bases between. Germline-derived CDR1 and CDR2 are SGHNT and YYREEE (reference sequence). The DNA of the CDR3 is TGTGCCAGCAGCTTGAAAGGGACTTACGAGCAGTACTTC. As protein: CASSLKGTYEQYF.

This chain uses TRBV2 with TRBJ1-1, with 7 bases aligning to TRBD1. Germline V gene lookup returns CDR1 SNHLY and CDR2 FYNNEI. The length of the CDR3 is 13 residues. V shed 6 bases, J shed 5 bases, and the junction held 6 bases outside the gene matches. The CDR3 DNA reads as TGTGCCAGCAGGGAGAGGGGGCAAACTGAAGCTTTCTTT. Protein product: CASRERGQTEAFF.

This rearrangement joins TRBV19 to TRBJ1-2; 8 bases align to TRBD1. The CDR3 contains 15 residues. The V gene end was trimmed by 5 bases and the J gene end by 4 bases; junction bases not matched to a gene: 9. The germline V gene encodes CDR1 LNHDA and CDR2 SQIVND (reference sequence). The CDR3 DNA reads TGTGCCAGTAGTTCGGGGACAGGACCCTTCTATGGCTACACCTTC. Its translation: CASSSGTGPFYGYTF. Full variable domain (remainder filled in from reference TRBV19 and TRBJ1-2): DGGITQSPKYLFRKEGQNVTLSCEQNLNHDAMYWYRQDPGQGLRLIYYSQIVNDFQKGDIAEGYSVSREKKESFPLTVTSAQKNPTAFYLCASSSGTGPFYGYTFGSGTRLTVV.

V is TRBV6-6 and J is TRBJ2-2, with D perhaps matching TRBD2 (7 bases). V was cut by 5 bases and J by 0 bases, with 19 bases left in between. CDR1 and CDR2 from the germline V gene are MNHNY and SVGAGI (reference sequence). The CDR3 loop spans 18 amino acids. Written as DNA, the CDR3 is TGTGCCAGCAGTCCAGTGGGGGCGGGGGCCACGAACACCGGGGAGCTGTTTTTT. This codes for CASSPVGAGATNTGELFF.

This chain links TRBV19 with TRBJ1-2, with a weak D call TRBD1 (5 bases). V lost 4 bases and J lost 3, with 15 bases in between. This CDR3 spans 15 amino acids. Looked up from germline, CDR1 is LNHDA and CDR2 is SQIVND (reference sequence). CDR3 in amino acids: CASSTPTAGHYGYTF. The CDR3 bases are TGTGCCAGTAGTACCCCGACGGCAGGGCACTATGGCTACACCTTC.

CDR3 DNA sequence: TGTGCCAGCAGTTACCTTGCCAGGGATTATGGCTACACCTTC. It translates to CASSYLARDYGYTF. The chain joins TRBV6-6 to TRBJ1-2; D is possibly TRBD1 (5 bases). There are 14 residues in the CDR3. The germline CDR1 and CDR2 sequences are MNHNY and SVGAGI (reference sequence). V lost 2 bases and J 5 bases, leaving 12 bases between the germline ends.

V gene TRBV5-4 combines with J gene TRBJ2-1; 9 bases are shared with TRBD1. Germline CDR1 and CDR2: SGHNT and YYREEE (reference sequence). J gave up 6 bases and V 4 bases, and 11 bases lay outside the gene matches. This CDR3 is built from 16 residues. The CDR3 loop reads CASSRAGTGSGNEQFF. The DNA for the CDR3 is TGTGCCAGCAGCAGGGCCGGGACAGGGTCGGGCAATGAGCAGTTCTTC.

In its sample, this clone was seen once. The chain employs TRBV7-2 and TRBJ1-2, with D maybe TRBD1 (6 bases). The germline gives CDR1 SGHTA, CDR2 FQGNSA. The length of the CDR3 is 14 residues. With 4 bases removed from V and 8 bases from J, the gap between germline ends came to 17 bases. CDR3 amino acids: CASSSSGGAEGYTF. The CDR3 bases are TGTGCCAGCAGCTCGTCGGGGGGGGCGGAAGGCTACACCTTC.

The count of this clone is one. CDR3 loop: CASSLGGSGSSYEQYF. The CDR3, as DNA: TGTGCCAGCAGCTTAGGGGGTAGCGGTAGCTCCTACGAGCAGTACTTC. V gene TRBV7-8 combines with J gene TRBJ2-7; perhaps TRBD2 as D (6 bases). Germline lookup yields CDR1 SGHVS and CDR2 FQNEAQ. Trimming took 1 base from V and 0 from J, leaving 13 bases between them. The CDR3 is 16 amino acids.

This chain joins TRBV19 and TRBJ1-5; perhaps TRBD1 as D (6 bases). Trimming cost V 4 bases and J 3 bases, with 13 bases left between them. This CDR3 has 15 residues. Per the germline V gene, CDR1 is LNHDA and CDR2 is SQIVND (reference sequence). CDR3 amino acids: CASSTDRPANQPQHF. The CDR3 DNA follows: TGTGCCAGTAGTACCGACAGGCCCGCCAATCAGCCCCAGCATTTT.

The V and J genes are TRBV25-1 and TRBJ1-5, with D possibly matching TRBD1 (6 bases). The CDR3 is 14 amino acids. The germline gives CDR1 MGHDK, CDR2 SYGVNS. Trimming removed 3 bases at V and 4 bases at J, with 10 bases between. The CDR3 DNA reads as TGTGCCAGCAGTGACAAAGGACAGAATCAGCCCCAGCATTTT. Translation: CASSDKGQNQPQHF.

The V call is TRBV5-6, the J call TRBJ2-7; D gene ambiguous. Germline V lookup: CDR1 SGHDT, CDR2 YYEEEE. The CDR3 extends over 13 amino acids. The V end lost 2 bases, the J end lost 6 bases, and 12 bases lay between the germline ends. The CDR3 sequence is CASSFGHAGEQYF. Here the CDR3 DNA reads TGTGCCAGCAGCTTCGGTCACGCCGGCGAGCAGTACTTC.

The chain has TRBV5-1 and TRBJ2-1, with TRBD2 identical over 14 bases. The CDR3 runs to 16 residues. The germline V gene has CDR1 SGHRS and CDR2 YFSETQ. V shed 4 bases and J 6 bases; nucleotides not matched to a gene: 6. The CDR3: CASSRTGTSGGNEQFF. CDR3 nucleotides: TGCGCCAGCAGCAGAACCGGGACTAGCGGGGGCAATGAGCAGTTCTTC.

This chain uses TRBV2 with TRBJ1-1, with a tentative D call TRBD1 (5 bases). The germline gives CDR1 SNHLY, CDR2 FYNNEI. The CDR3 totals 13 residues. V lost 6 bases, J lost 1 base, and 9 bases lay in between. The CDR3 DNA reads TGTGCCAGCAGGTTAGGACAGAACACTGAAGCTTTCTTT. Translating gives CASRLGQNTEAFF.

The rearrangement joins TRBV7-3 to TRBJ2-5, with a weak D call TRBD1 (6 bases). Germline V gene data show CDR1 as SGHTA and CDR2 as FQGTGA. This CDR3 contains 16 residues. Trimming took off 5 bases at V and 5 bases at J, with 21 bases between the two ends. CDR3 sequence (DNA): TGTGCCAGCAGCCCCACCGGCCTTGCTAGGGGGGAGACCCAGTACTTC. It codes for CASSPTGLARGETQYF.

This clone was observed a single time. This chain joins TRBV29-1 and TRBJ2-3, with 10 bases lining up with TRBD2. Germline lookup yields CDR1 SQVTM and CDR2 ANQGSEA. The CDR3 has 16 amino acids. Germline trimming cut 6 bases from V and 0 bases from J; bases unmatched to any gene: 9. The CDR3 DNA follows: TGCAGCGTCGACGATCTAGCGGGGGCCAGCACAGATACGCAGTATTTT. It yields the protein CSVDDLAGASTDTQYF.

The chain couples TRBV6-5 to TRBJ1-5, with 11 bases identical to TRBD1. This CDR3 has 15 amino acids. The trim removed 2 bases at V and 6 bases at J, leaving 3 bases unmatched. In germline, CDR1 is MNHEY, CDR2 SVGAGI. The CDR3 here is CASSYNGQGAQPQHF. CDR3 in DNA: TGTGCCAGCAGTTACAACGGACAGGGGGCTCAGCCCCAGCATTTT.

The chain joins TRBV3-1 (or the pseudogene TRBV3-2) to TRBJ1-2; the D is unclear. V was shortened by 4 bases and J by 8 bases, with 8 bases between the two germline ends. The CDR3 has 11 residues. CDR1 is LGHDT, CDR2 YNNKEL, per germline (reference sequence). CDR3 DNA sequence: TGTGCCAGCAGCCTGTCCGGGGGCTACACCTTC. Protein sequence: CASSLSGGYTF.

The chain joins TRBV5-1 to TRBJ2-3; unclear D gene. The CDR3 runs to 13 residues. The germline CDR1 and CDR2 sequences are SGHRS and YFSETQ. Trimming took off 2 bases at V and 4 bases at J, with 8 bases between the two ends. In nucleotides, the CDR3 is TGCGCCAGCAGCTTCCCAGAGGCAGATACGCAGTATTTT. This sequence encodes CASSFPEADTQYF.

This rearrangement joins TRBV27 to TRBJ2-3, with D unresolved. Germline values: CDR1 MNHEY, CDR2 SMNVEV (reference sequence). Trimming removed 7 bases from V and 1 base from J, with 18 bases in between. This CDR3 has 16 residues. The CDR3 loop is CASTPQSATRTDTQYF. The DNA of the CDR3 is TGTGCCAGCACCCCCCAATCAGCGACCCGCACAGATACGCAGTATTTT.

J is TRBJ2-7 and V is TRBV12-3 or TRBV12-4, with D tentatively TRBD1 (6 bases). The CDR3 runs to 11 residues. Deletions cut 7 bases from V and 5 bases from J, with 9 bases between. CDR3 sequence reads: CASKGGNEQYF. CDR3 sequence (DNA): TGTGCCAGCAAAGGGGGTAACGAGCAGTACTTC.

The chain couples TRBV5-5 to TRBJ2-7; perhaps TRBD1 as D (6 bases). The CDR3 is 14 amino acids. From germline, CDR1 is SGHKS and CDR2 YYEKEE (reference sequence). V lost 3 bases and J 3 bases, leaving 13 bases between the germline ends. As DNA, the CDR3 is TGTGCCAGCAGCTCTACTTCACAGGGCTACGAGCAGTACTTC. It codes for CASSSTSQGYEQYF.